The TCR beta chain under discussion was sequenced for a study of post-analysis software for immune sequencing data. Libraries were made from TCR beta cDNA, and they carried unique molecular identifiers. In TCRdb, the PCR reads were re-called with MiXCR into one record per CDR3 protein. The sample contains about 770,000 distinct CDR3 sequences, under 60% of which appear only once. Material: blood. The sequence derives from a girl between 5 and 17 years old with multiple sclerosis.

The CDR3, as DNA: TGTGCCACCAGTGATCCCGTGGGCGATGAGACCCAGTACTTC. As protein: CATSDPVGDETQYF. This sequence joins TRBV24-1 and TRBJ2-5; D remains ambiguous. Germline V gene lookup returns CDR1 KGHDR and CDR2 SFDVKD. Trimming shortened V by 3 bases and J by 5 bases, and 12 bases separated the two germline ends. The CDR3 runs to 14 residues.